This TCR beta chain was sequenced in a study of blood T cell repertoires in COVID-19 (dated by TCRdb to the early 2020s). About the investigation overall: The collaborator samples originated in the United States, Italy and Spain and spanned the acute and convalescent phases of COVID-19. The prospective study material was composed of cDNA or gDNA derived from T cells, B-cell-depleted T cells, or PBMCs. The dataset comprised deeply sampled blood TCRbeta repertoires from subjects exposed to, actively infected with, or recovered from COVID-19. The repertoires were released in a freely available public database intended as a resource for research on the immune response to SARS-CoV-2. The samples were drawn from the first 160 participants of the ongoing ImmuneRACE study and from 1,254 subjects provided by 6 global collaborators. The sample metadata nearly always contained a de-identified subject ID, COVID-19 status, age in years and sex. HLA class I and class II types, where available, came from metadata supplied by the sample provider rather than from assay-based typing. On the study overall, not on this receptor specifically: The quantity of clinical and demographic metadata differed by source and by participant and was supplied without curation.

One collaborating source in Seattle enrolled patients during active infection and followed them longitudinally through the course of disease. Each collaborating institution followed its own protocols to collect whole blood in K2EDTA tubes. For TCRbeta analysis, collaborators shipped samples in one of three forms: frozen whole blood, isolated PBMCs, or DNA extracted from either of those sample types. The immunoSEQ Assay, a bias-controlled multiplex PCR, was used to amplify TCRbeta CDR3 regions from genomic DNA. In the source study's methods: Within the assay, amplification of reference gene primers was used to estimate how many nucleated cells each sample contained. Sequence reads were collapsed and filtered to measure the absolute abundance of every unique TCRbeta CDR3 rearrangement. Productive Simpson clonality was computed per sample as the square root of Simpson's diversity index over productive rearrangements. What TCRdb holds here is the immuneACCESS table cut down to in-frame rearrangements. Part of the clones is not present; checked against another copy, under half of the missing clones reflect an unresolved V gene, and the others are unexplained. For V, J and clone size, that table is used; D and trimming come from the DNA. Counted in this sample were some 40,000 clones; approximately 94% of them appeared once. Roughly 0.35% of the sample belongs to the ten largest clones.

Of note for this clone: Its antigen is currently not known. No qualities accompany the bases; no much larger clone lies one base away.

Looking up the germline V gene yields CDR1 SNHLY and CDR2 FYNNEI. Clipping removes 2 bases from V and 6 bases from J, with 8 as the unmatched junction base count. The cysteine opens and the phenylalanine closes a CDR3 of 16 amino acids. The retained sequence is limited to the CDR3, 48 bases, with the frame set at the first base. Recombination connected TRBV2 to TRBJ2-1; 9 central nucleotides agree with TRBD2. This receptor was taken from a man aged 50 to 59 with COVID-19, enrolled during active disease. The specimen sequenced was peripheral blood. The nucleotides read TGTGCCAGCAGTGAATTAGGCCTAGCGGGGCCCAATGAGCAGTTCTTC. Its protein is CASSELGLAGPNEQFF.